The next 10 T cell receptor beta chains were all read from a single sample in a study of beta chain features in type 1 diabetes. Study observations and caveats: Shorter TCRB CDR3s, moderately but significantly so, were found in Type 1 diabetes patients in all four CD4+ subsets.

These receptors are not linked to any known antigen. The sequenced template was cDNA made from the entire isolated RNA. Data came from immunoSEQ multiplex PCR; TCRdb stores just in-frame clones and leaves some out. The sample comprises roughly 180,000 clones, 7.5% to 8.5% of which are singletons, and under 0.6% rests with the top ten. Sequences were obtained from central memory CD4+ T cells from blood. The receptors here all came from a man aged 18-30 years with type 1 diabetes.

This clone was seen only a few times. The chain has TRBV6-6 and TRBJ2-3; D might be TRBD2 (6 bases). This CDR3 region has 14 residues. V dropped 6 bases and J dropped 2 bases, with 12 bases sitting between them. Germline CDR1 is MNHNY and CDR2 is SVGAGI (reference sequence). CDR3 nucleotide sequence: TGTGCCAGCAGCAAGGGCGGGGACACAGATACGCAGTATTTT. Translating it yields CASSKGGDTDTQYF.

This clone turned up a few times. The chain uses TRBV28 and TRBJ2-7; 8 bases map to TRBD2. CDR3 length equals 12 residues. CDR1 MDHEN and CDR2 SYDVKM come from the germline V gene. With 8 bases clipped from V and 5 bases from J, the junction kept 5 bases outside the gene matches. This CDR3 reads CASRRGDHEQYF. CDR3 in DNA: TGTGCCAGCCGGCGGGGGGACCACGAGCAGTACTTC.

This clone has just a few counts. V usage is TRBV5-1 and J usage is TRBJ2-1, with 11 bases aligning to TRBD2. The ends lost 4 bases at V and 6 bases at J; junction bases unmatched: 9. Germline V gene sequence: CDR1 SGHRS, CDR2 YFSETQ. The CDR3 is 16 amino acids. The CDR3: CASSSASGRPLNEQFF. In nucleotides, the CDR3 is TGCGCCAGCAGCAGCGCTAGCGGGAGGCCTCTCAATGAGCAGTTCTTC.

This clone has just a few counts. V usage is TRBV5-4 and J usage is TRBJ2-7; 7 positions match TRBD1. V trimming: 0 bases; J trimming: 1 base; junction bases outside the gene matches: 4. The germline gives CDR1 SGHNT, CDR2 YYREEE (reference sequence). The CDR3 is 15 amino acids. The CDR3 bases are TGTGCCAGCAGCTTGGATACAGGGGCTTCCTACGAGCAGTACTTC. Its translation is CASSLDTGASYEQYF. Using reference TRBV5-4 and TRBJ2-7 for the parts outside the CDR3, the full variable domain is ETGVTQSPTHLIKTRGQQVTLRCSSQSGHNTVSWYQQALGQGPQFIFQYYREEENGRGNFPPRFSGLQFPNYSSELNVNALELDDSALYLCASSLDTGASYEQYFGPGTRLTVT.

This clone has only a few counts. This chain connects TRBV5-1 to TRBJ2-5; 10 nucleotides agree with TRBD2. CDR3 length equals 16 residues. CDR1 is SGHRS, CDR2 YFSETQ, per germline. After removal of 4 bases from V and 5 bases from J, the junction contained 11 bases not matched to a gene. CDR3 residues: CASSPTSSGRGETQYF. CDR3 DNA: TGCGCCAGCAGCCCTACTTCTAGCGGGAGAGGGGAGACCCAGTACTTC.

This clone was seen a handful of times. The chain has TRBV5-1 and TRBJ2-5, with 9 bases identical to TRBD2. The germline gives CDR1 SGHRS, CDR2 YFSETQ. Trimming cost V 7 bases and J 4 bases; bases outside gene matches: 5. The CDR3 contains 13 residues. Here the CDR3 reads CASGLASGETQYF. CDR3 coding DNA: TGCGCCAGCGGACTAGCGAGTGGAGAGACCCAGTACTTC.

This clone has just a few counts. CDR3 residues: CASRKGGSLDEQFF. CDR3 sequence (DNA): TGCGCCAGCAGGAAAGGTGGTAGCCTTGATGAGCAGTTCTTC. The V gene is TRBV4-1, the J gene TRBJ2-1; no firm D call. This CDR3 has 14 amino acids. Germline-derived CDR1 and CDR2 are MGHRA and YSYEKL. V gave up 6 bases and J gave up 8 bases, with 17 bases separating them.

This clone was seen a handful of times. The chain carries TRBV2 and TRBJ2-7; D is uncertain. This CDR3 has 11 residues. Trimming pared 4 bases from V and 4 bases from J, leaving 5 bases between. Germline CDR1 reads SNHLY; CDR2 reads FYNNEI. The CDR3 nucleotides are TGTGCCAGCAGTGCCTTGTACGAGCAGTACTTC. This sequence encodes CASSALYEQYF.

This clone was seen more than once but under ten times. The chain links TRBV7-2 to TRBJ1-4, with D perhaps TRBD1 (6 bases). The germline V and J ends were trimmed by 5 bases and 7 bases, with 17 bases remaining between them. The CDR3 runs 15 residues. The germline CDR1 and CDR2 sequences are SGHTA and FQGNSA. The CDR3 DNA is TGTGCCAGCAGCATAGGGGGGACTTGGCGTGAAAAACTGTTTTTT. Translated, it gives CASSIGGTWREKLFF.

V usage is TRBV11-2 and J usage is TRBJ1-1; a possible D gene is TRBD1 (6 bases). Germline lookup yields CDR1 SGHAT and CDR2 FQNNGV. Trimming pared 4 bases from V and 8 bases from J, leaving 14 bases between. The CDR3 is 13 amino acids. The CDR3 DNA reads TGTGCCAGCAGCTCGCCTTGGGGGGGCGAAGCTTTCTTT. This encodes CASSSPWGGEAFF.